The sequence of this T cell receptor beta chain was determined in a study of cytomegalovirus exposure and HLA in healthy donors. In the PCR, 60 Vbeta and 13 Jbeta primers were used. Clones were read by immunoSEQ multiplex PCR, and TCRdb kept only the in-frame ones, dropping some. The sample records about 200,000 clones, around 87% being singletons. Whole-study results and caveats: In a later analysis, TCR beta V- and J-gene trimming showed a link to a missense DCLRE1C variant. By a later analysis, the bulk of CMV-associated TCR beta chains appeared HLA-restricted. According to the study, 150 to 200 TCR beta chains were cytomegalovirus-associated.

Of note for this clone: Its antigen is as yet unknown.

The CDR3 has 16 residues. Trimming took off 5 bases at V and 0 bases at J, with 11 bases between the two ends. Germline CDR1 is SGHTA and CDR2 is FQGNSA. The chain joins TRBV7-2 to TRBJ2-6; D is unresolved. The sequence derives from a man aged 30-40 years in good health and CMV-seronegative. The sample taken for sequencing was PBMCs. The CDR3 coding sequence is TGTGCCAGCAGCCCCCACCGGTCCTCTGGGGCCAACGTCCTGACTTTC. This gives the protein CASSPHRSSGANVLTF. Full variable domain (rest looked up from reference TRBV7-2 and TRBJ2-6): GAGVSQSPSNKVTEKGKDVELRCDPISGHTALYWYRQSLGQGLEFLIYFQGNSAPDKSGLPSDRFSAERTGGSVSTLTIQRTQQEDSAVYLCASSPHRSSGANVLTFGAGSRLTVL.